This TCR beta chain was sequenced in a study of T cells in localized non-small cell lung cancer. The protocol was immunoSEQ multiplex PCR, while the TCRdb copy is restricted to in-frame clones and leaves out a portion. Of roughly 35,000 clones in the sample, around 92% were seen once. General study findings and limits: Median detection of top 100 tumor clones in adjacent lung was around 59 clones. There was an association of higher blood T cell density with longer overall survival.

CDR1 is MNHEY and CDR2 is SVGAGI in the germline V gene. The CDR3 extends over 13 amino acids. The junction had 6 bases not matched to a gene; V was cut back by 4 bases and J by 7 bases. Comments on this clone: Its antigen is as yet unknown.

This sequence originates from a female donor aged 60 or older with stage I lung adenocarcinoma. The starting material was peripheral blood, obtained before any cancer treatment. The rearrangement links TRBV6-5 to TRBJ1-2, with 7 bases identical to TRBD1. As DNA, the CDR3 is TGTGCCAGCAGTTTTACAGGGGAAGTTGGCTACACCTTC. Amino acid sequence: CASSFTGEVGYTF.